This entry is about one T cell receptor (beta chain). These data originate in a study of blood T cells in healthy people across ages. Study in general: For every two T cells, template switching captured about one barcoded beta molecule.

The CDR3 consists of 15 residues. Germline-derived CDR1 and CDR2 are SGHRS and YFSETQ. Primed by a sample-barcoded 5' primer and a J-beta primer mix, a second PCR proceeded for roughly 7 to 11 cycles. Paired-end reads containing CDR3 totaled no fewer than 2.5 million for each sample. TCRdb itself ran the 5' RACE reads through MiXCR, one entry per CDR3 protein. Here the sample spans hundreds of thousands of distinct CDR3 sequences, around 43% being singletons. Specimen: blood. The J gene is TRBJ2-1, the V gene TRBV5-1; D could derive from TRBD1 or TRBD2 (5 bases each). The J call may be mistaken, given a closer DNA end match to TRBJ2-7. The sequence derives from a man aged 80 or over in good health. CDR3 region: CASSALPGTYNEQYF. In DNA, the CDR3 is TGCGCCAGCAGCGCACTCCCCGGGACGTACAATGAGCAGTACTTC.